One and the same sample provided the 26 T cell receptor beta chains below, sequenced in a study of blood T cell repertoires in COVID-19. Method: immunoSEQ multiplex PCR; TCRdb's copy keeps in-frame clones and lacks some. The sample lists some 170,000 clones; roughly 76% were seen once. The sequenced sample was peripheral blood. The origin of the receptors is a woman in her forties or fifties with active or convalescent COVID-19.

This clone was seen a handful of times. This rearrangement joins TRBV7-2 to TRBJ1-5; D call uncertain. Per the germline V gene, CDR1 is SGHTA and CDR2 is FQGNSA. The CDR3 loop spans 15 amino acids. Trimming left V 3 bases short and J 2 bases short, with 11 bases between. The CDR3 DNA sequence: TGTGCCAGCAGCTTGAGCGTTGATGGCAATCAGCCCCAGCATTTT. It is translated as CASSLSVDGNQPQHF. Drawing the rest from reference TRBV7-2 and TRBJ1-5, the complete variable domain is GAGVSQSPSNKVTEKGKDVELRCDPISGHTALYWYRQSLGQGLEFLIYFQGNSAPDKSGLPSDRFSAERTGGSVSTLTIQRTQQEDSAVYLCASSLSVDGNQPQHFGDGTRLSIL.

The chain joins TRBV19 to TRBJ1-3; 8 bases agree with TRBD1. V lost 5 bases, J lost 2 bases, and 5 bases stayed unmatched. This CDR3 comprises 15 residues. Germline V gene sequence: CDR1 LNHDA, CDR2 SQIVND (reference sequence). This CDR3 reads CASSPDRGPGNTIYF. CDR3 nucleotides: TGTGCCAGTAGTCCAGACAGGGGTCCTGGAAACACCATATATTTT.

The chain couples TRBV2 to TRBJ2-1; TRBD1 matches at 7 bases. CDR3 length: 14 amino acids. CDR1 SNHLY and CDR2 FYNNEI come from the germline V gene. The V and J ends lost 6 bases and 1 base, in that order; junction bases with no gene match: 3. The CDR3 is CASREDRSYNEQFF. The CDR3 nucleotides are TGTGCCAGCAGGGAGGACAGGTCCTACAATGAGCAGTTCTTC.

The sample holds one count of this clone. CDR3 sequence: CAIAPSADTQYF. DNA for the CDR3: TGTGCCATCGCGCCCTCAGCGGATACGCAGTATTTT. The rearrangement joins TRBV10-3 to TRBJ2-3; D is uncertain. Germline V gene sequence: CDR1 ENHRY, CDR2 SYGVKD. The CDR3 sequence is 12 residues long. Trimming left V 8 bases short and J 6 bases short, with 12 bases between.

The chain joins TRBV27 to TRBJ2-2, with 8 bases fitting TRBD1. Germline CDR1 and CDR2: MNHEY and SMNVEV (reference sequence). V lost 7 bases to trimming and J lost 4 bases; unmatched junction nucleotides: 5. There are 14 residues in the CDR3. For the CDR3, the DNA is TGTGCCAGCAATACCGACAGGGGCACCGGGGAGCTGTTTTTT. Its translation is CASNTDRGTGELFF.

CDR3 sequence reads: CASSLKARQGFGSPLHF. For the CDR3, the DNA is TGTGCCAGCAGTTTAAAAGCCCGACAGGGGTTCGGTTCACCCCTCCACTTT. This chain joins TRBV27 and TRBJ1-6, with 8 positions matching TRBD1. Unmatched junction bases numbered 12, after V lost 2 bases and J lost 9 bases. The CDR3 is 17 residues long. Germline V gene sequence: CDR1 MNHEY, CDR2 SMNVEV (reference sequence).

The genes are TRBV7-9 and TRBJ1-2, with D perhaps matching TRBD1 (5 bases). Germline assignment: CDR1 SEHNR and CDR2 FQNEAQ (reference sequence). The CDR3 spans 15 residues. Trimming cost V 3 bases and J 4 bases, with 15 bases left between them. The CDR3 reads CASSFNGRAFYGYTF. As DNA, the CDR3 is TGTGCCAGCAGCTTCAATGGCAGGGCCTTCTATGGCTACACCTTC.

This clone was found a few times. The V and J genes are TRBV6-2 or TRBV6-3 and TRBJ2-7; TRBD2 might be the D (7 bases). Germline V lookup: CDR1 MNHEY, CDR2 SVGEGT. Trimming pared 7 bases from V and 5 bases from J, leaving 24 bases between. The length of the CDR3 is 16 residues. In nucleotides, the CDR3 is TGTGCCAGCACCCCTCTCGTGGGGGGGGGCCTCCACGAGCAGTACTTC. It specifies CASTPLVGGGLHEQYF.

The chain uses TRBV7-2 and TRBJ2-5; 7 bases are shared with TRBD1. CDR1 is SGHTA and CDR2 is FQGNSA in the germline V gene. The CDR3 is made up of 15 amino acids. V was pared by 5 bases and J by 3 bases, with 9 bases of the junction left unmatched. CDR3 loop: CASSPRLTGEETQYF. The CDR3 DNA reads TGTGCCAGCAGCCCTCGACTAACAGGGGAAGAGACCCAGTACTTC.

This clone came up a few times. The chain recombines TRBV28 with TRBJ2-5, with D possibly TRBD2 on 7 matching bases. V was clipped by 6 bases and J by 5 bases, with 16 bases between them. The CDR3 has 14 amino acids. Germline V gene sequence: CDR1 MDHEN, CDR2 SYDVKM. CDR3 DNA: TGTGCCAGCAGGGAGGGGGGGCCTTCTGAGACCCAGTACTTC. This sequence encodes CASREGGPSETQYF.

The chain is built from TRBV7-2 and TRBJ1-2; TRBD1 matches 9 bases. The V segment lost 5 bases and the J segment 8 bases; nucleotides outside the gene matches: 9. CDR1 and CDR2 (germline): SGHTA, FQGNSA. The CDR3 runs to 14 residues. CDR3 protein: CASSLTRDRDGYTF. The CDR3 region has the DNA TGTGCCAGCAGCCTAACCCGGGACAGGGACGGCTACACCTTC.

The CDR3 region is CASSLGGTWSYNEQFF. CDR3 sequence (DNA): TGCGCCAGCAGCTTGGGGGGGACATGGTCCTACAATGAGCAGTTCTTC. The rearrangement uses TRBV5-1 and TRBJ2-1, with D possibly TRBD1 on 6 matching bases. Germline values: CDR1 SGHRS, CDR2 YFSETQ. V shed 0 bases and J shed 1 base, with 11 bases lying between them. The CDR3 runs 16 residues.

The chain is built from TRBV7-9 and TRBJ2-3; tentative D call: TRBD1 (6 bases). The length of the CDR3 is 14 residues. V gave up 5 bases and J gave up 6 bases, with 15 bases separating them. From germline, CDR1 is SEHNR and CDR2 FQNEAQ (reference sequence). DNA of the CDR3: TGTGCCAGCAGCCTAGACAGGTCCTGGGATACGCAGTATTTT. Amino acid sequence: CASSLDRSWDTQYF.

The chain couples TRBV9 to TRBJ2-1, with TRBD2 as a possible D gene (6 bases). V lost 0 bases and J 2 bases, leaving 12 bases between the germline ends. The CDR3 sequence is 16 residues long. The germline CDR1 and CDR2 sequences are SGDLS and YYNGEE. DNA of the CDR3: TGTGCCAGCAGCGTAGTTCCCGGGACTGCCTACAATGAGCAGTTCTTC. Its protein is CASSVVPGTAYNEQFF.

The chain recombines TRBV20-1 with TRBJ2-5; no reliable D call. Germline lookup yields CDR1 DFQATT and CDR2 SNEGSKA (reference sequence). V lost 3 bases to trimming and J lost 3 bases, with 5 bases between them. The CDR3 length is 11 residues. In nucleotides, the CDR3 is TGCAGTGCTAGCCTTGAAGAGACCCAGTACTTC. This encodes CSASLEETQYF.

The rearrangement uses TRBV20-1 and TRBJ1-3, with 9 bases lining up with TRBD1. CDR3 length equals 11 residues. Germline CDR1 is DFQATT and CDR2 is SNEGSKA (reference sequence). V was clipped by 3 bases and J by 9 bases; unmatched bases: 0. CDR3: CSARDRGTIYF. DNA for the CDR3: TGCAGTGCTAGGGACAGGGGCACCATATATTTT.

V gene TRBV28 combines with J gene TRBJ2-3, with D possibly matching TRBD2 (6 bases). CDR1 and CDR2 (germline): MDHEN, SYDVKM. This CDR3 spans 16 amino acids. Trimming removed 6 bases at V and 4 bases at J, with 20 bases between. CDR3 nucleotides: TGTGCCAGCAGCCCCCACCTGACGGGAGTCTCAGATACGCAGTATTTT. Amino acid sequence: CASSPHLTGVSDTQYF.

The rearrangement uses TRBV30 and TRBJ2-7; D is possibly TRBD2 (5 bases). CDR1 is GTSNPN, CDR2 SVGIG, per germline (reference sequence). The CDR3 runs 13 residues. Trimming shortened V by 3 bases and J by 3 bases, and 12 bases separated the two germline ends. The CDR3 reads CAWSASEGYEQYF. CDR3 coding DNA: TGTGCCTGGAGCGCTAGTGAGGGCTACGAGCAGTACTTC.

The J gene is TRBJ2-1, the V gene TRBV30; TRBD1 is a possible D gene (7 bases). The germline V and J ends were trimmed by 2 bases and 3 bases, with 17 bases remaining between them. CDR1 and CDR2 (germline): GTSNPN, SVGIG (reference sequence). This CDR3 comprises 16 residues. The CDR3 protein is CAWSPRGTPYYNEQFF. CDR3 nucleotide sequence: TGTGCCTGGAGTCCCAGGGGGACTCCCTACTACAATGAGCAGTTCTTC.

This chain uses TRBV7-2 with TRBJ2-5; D might be TRBD1 (5 bases). The V gene's germline CDR1 is SGHTA and CDR2 FQGNSA. Deletions cut 5 bases from V and 5 bases from J, with 21 bases between. This CDR3 comprises 16 residues. CDR3 sequence reads: CASSRQLQGSQETQYF. The CDR3 DNA sequence: TGTGCCAGCAGCCGTCAACTGCAGGGATCGCAGGAGACCCAGTACTTC.

The chain couples TRBV30 to TRBJ1-5, with D possibly TRBD1 on 5 matching bases. Germline loops: CDR1 GTSNPN, CDR2 SVGIG (reference sequence). Trimming took 0 bases from V and 7 from J, leaving 10 bases between them. This CDR3 is built from 13 residues. Here the CDR3 DNA reads TGTGCCTGGAGTGTGGGGCAAAACCAGCCCCAGCATTTT. Its protein is CAWSVGQNQPQHF.

A few counts support this clone. The V gene is TRBV6-1, the J gene TRBJ2-4; the match to TRBD1 covers 10 bases. V shed 5 bases, J shed 8 bases, and the junction held 9 bases outside the gene matches. Germline CDR1 reads MNHNS; CDR2 reads SASEGT. This CDR3 has 15 residues. The CDR3 sequence is CASSLRDRGGYIQYF. For the CDR3, the DNA is TGTGCCAGCAGTCTCCGGGACAGGGGTGGGTACATTCAGTACTTC.

Note on this clone: This sample also contains other DNA sequences that code for the same CDR3. The chain combines TRBV10-3 with TRBJ1-1, with unresolved D. The CDR3 is 14 residues long. Germline values: CDR1 ENHRY, CDR2 SYGVKD. Trimming stripped 0 bases from V and 1 base from J, with 6 bases between. This chain's CDR3 is CAISESTGNTEAFF. CDR3 bases: TGTGCCATCAGTGAGTCCACGGGGAACACTGAAGCTTTCTTT.

The chain carries TRBV3-1 (or the pseudogene TRBV3-2) and TRBJ2-1, with D maybe TRBD2 (5 bases). This CDR3 region has 15 residues. Trimming removed 0 bases from V and 0 bases from J, with 6 bases in between. Germline CDR1 reads LGHDT; CDR2 reads YNNKEL (reference sequence). CDR3 coding DNA: TGTGCCAGCAGCCAAGACGGGATCTCCTACAATGAGCAGTTCTTC. Encoded protein: CASSQDGISYNEQFF.

The chain links TRBV7-9 to TRBJ1-1, with D perhaps TRBD1 (5 bases). The CDR3 loop spans 15 amino acids. Looked up from germline, CDR1 is SEHNR and CDR2 is FQNEAQ (reference sequence). The ends were cut back, 6 bases at V and 1 base at J, with 15 bases in the middle. CDR3 sequence: CASRPAGTRNTEAFF. The DNA of the CDR3 is TGTGCCAGCAGACCTGCCGGGACTCGGAACACTGAAGCTTTCTTT. Using reference TRBV7-9 and TRBJ1-1 for the parts outside the CDR3, the full variable domain is DTGVSQNPRHKITKRGQNVTFRCDPISEHNRLYWYRQTLGQGPEFLTYFQNEAQLEKSRLLSDRFSAERPKGSFSTLEIQRTEQGDSAMYLCASRPAGTRNTEAFFGQGTRLTVV.

Only one count was recorded for this clone. This chain joins TRBV6-1 and TRBJ2-3; 9 nucleotides match TRBD2. The CDR3 runs 14 residues. CDR1 MNHNS and CDR2 SASEGT come from the germline V gene. J gave up 10 bases and V 4 bases, and 9 bases lay outside the gene matches. CDR3 loop: CASSGAGGGGPQYF. CDR3 DNA sequence: TGTGCCAGCAGTGGAGCGGGGGGAGGGGGACCGCAGTATTTT.